The sequence of this TCR beta chain was determined in a study of T-cell memory formation after mild COVID-19. Study outcomes and limitations: In pre-infection memory, a portion of responding clones appeared, which suggested that cross-reactive memory joined.

V was pared by 7 bases and J by 1 base, with 10 bases between. The germline V gene has CDR1 MNHNY and CDR2 SVGAGI (reference sequence). The CDR3 is 13 amino acids. Each CDR3 protein gets one entry after TCRdb re-called the 5' RACE reads with MiXCR. The sample records 300,000 to 400,000 distinct CDR3 sequences, roughly 15% being singletons. In the case of this clonotype: Antigen: not known.

The chain carries TRBV6-6 and TRBJ1-2; perhaps TRBD1 as D (5 bases). The source material was PBMCs or a T cell subset sorted from them (not recorded which). The sequence was obtained from a man in his late teens or twenties who had mild COVID-19 (a few samples of this study predate the infection). Cell type and time point are not known. The CDR3 bases are TGTGCCAGCATCTTGGGGCGTAACTATGGCTACACCTTC. This translates into CASILGRNYGYTF.